What follows are 30 T cell receptor beta chains derived from one specimen sequenced in a study of shared clonotypes between healthy human individuals. Sequenced by immunoSEQ multiplex PCR; TCRdb stores in-frame clones only, minus some. The sample shows around 1.1 million clones, around three quarters of them seen only once. The specimen sequenced was memory CD4+ T cells from PBMCs. Subset in this sample: CD45RA-negative fraction. The receptors were gathered from a man aged 18 to 30 in good health. Some clones in this sample may be carry-over from other donors' samples.

This clone has only a few counts. The chain carries TRBV28 and TRBJ1-2, with D tentatively TRBD1 (5 bases). V gave up 3 bases and J gave up 3 bases, with 11 bases separating them. The CDR3 spans 14 residues. The V gene's germline CDR1 is MDHEN and CDR2 SYDVKM. The CDR3 sequence is CASSFIGAYYGYTF. For the CDR3, the DNA is TGTGCCAGCAGTTTTATCGGGGCGTACTATGGCTACACCTTC.

In its sample, this clone was seen once. V usage is TRBV6-5 and J usage is TRBJ1-1; D call uncertain. From germline, CDR1 is MNHEY and CDR2 SVGAGI. V was cut by 6 bases and J by 10 bases, with 9 bases left in between. The CDR3 totals 10 residues. The CDR3 is CASRVFVAFF. CDR3 nucleotide sequence: TGTGCCAGCAGGGTTTTCGTAGCTTTCTTT.

This clone was observed a single time. V gene TRBV11-3 combines with J gene TRBJ2-7; D unclear. Germline values: CDR1 SGHNT, CDR2 YENEEA. This CDR3 comprises 13 residues. V lost 1 base to trimming and J lost 6 bases, with 10 bases between them. The CDR3 bases are TGTGCCAGCAGCTTAGTTCCTGCTACCGAGCAGTACTTC. Amino acid sequence: CASSLVPATEQYF.

This clone was seen a handful of times. The V and J genes are TRBV14 and TRBJ1-2; unclear D gene. The germline V gene encodes CDR1 SGHDN and CDR2 FVKESK. V lost 3 bases and J 7 bases, leaving 15 bases between the germline ends. The CDR3 loop spans 14 amino acids. In DNA, the CDR3 is TGTGCCAGCAGCCATTCCGGGCCTGGTCTTGGCTACACCTTC. The encoded protein is CASSHSGPGLGYTF.

This clone appeared a few times. The same CDR3 also results from other DNA sequences found in this sample. The chain recombines TRBV7-9 with TRBJ2-7; no firm D call. Germline V lookup: CDR1 SEHNR, CDR2 FQNEAQ (reference sequence). This CDR3 region has 11 residues. V was clipped by 6 bases and J by 3 bases, with 6 bases between them. CDR3 loop: CASSSLYEQYF. The DNA of the CDR3 is TGTGCCAGCAGTTCACTCTACGAGCAGTACTTC.

This clone was seen a handful of times. The chain links TRBV9 to TRBJ1-1, with D uncertain. CDR3 length: 13 residues. V was cut by 4 bases and J by 3 bases, with 10 bases left in between. CDR1 and CDR2 (germline): SGDLS, YYNGEE. This chain's CDR3 is CASSLDPHTEAFF. The CDR3 region has the DNA TGTGCCAGCAGCCTTGACCCCCACACTGAAGCTTTCTTT.

The CDR3 DNA reads as TGTGCCAGCACTACCACTAGCGGGGAGAACACCGGGGAGCTGTTTTTT. This translates into CASTTTSGENTGELFF. This chain joins TRBV2 and TRBJ2-2; 10 bases are a match to TRBD2. The germline V gene encodes CDR1 SNHLY and CDR2 FYNNEI. V dropped 7 bases and J dropped 1; count of bases not matched to a gene: 6. CDR3 length: 16 amino acids.

The chain links TRBV4-2 to TRBJ2-7, with D perhaps being TRBD1 or TRBD2 (6 bases each). V lost 4 bases, J lost 7 bases, and 17 bases lay in between. There are 14 residues in the CDR3. CDR1 and CDR2 (germline): LGHNA, YNFKEQ. The CDR3 spells CASSLGGGGSEQYF. CDR3 coding DNA: TGTGCCAGCAGCCTGGGCGGAGGGGGGTCTGAGCAGTACTTC.

V gene TRBV7-9 combines with J gene TRBJ2-3; no firm D call. Germline-derived CDR1 and CDR2 are SEHNR and FQNEAQ (reference sequence). The CDR3 is 14 residues long. Trimming stripped 7 bases from V and 4 bases from J, with 15 bases between. This chain's CDR3 is CASTARTSADTQYF. CDR3 DNA: TGTGCCAGCACGGCACGCACCTCGGCAGATACGCAGTATTTT.

The CDR3 coding sequence is TGTGCCAGCAGCCCTACTAAGCAGCCCCAGCATTTT. The encoded protein is CASSPTKQPQHF. V and J are TRBV16 and TRBJ1-5; the D is unclear. Looked up from germline, CDR1 is KGHSY and CDR2 is FQNENV. Between the trimmed V and J ends, which lost 4 bases and 7 bases, there was a span of 8 bases. The CDR3 runs to 12 residues. Together with reference TRBV16 and TRBJ1-5, the CDR3 gives the full variable domain: GEEVAQTPKHLVRGEGQKAKLYCAPIKGHSYVFWYQQVLKNEFKFLISFQNENVFDETGMPKERFSAKCLPNSPCSLEIQATKLEDSAVYFCASSPTKQPQHFGDGTRLSIL.

The V call is TRBV6-1, the J call TRBJ2-1, with D possibly being TRBD1 (6 bases). The V gene lost 7 bases and the J gene lost 8 bases, with 9 bases spanning the gap. Germline CDR1 reads MNHNS; CDR2 reads SASEGT. The CDR3 runs 11 residues. CDR3 sequence: CASTGVDEQFF. As DNA, the CDR3 is TGTGCCAGCACAGGGGTTGATGAGCAGTTCTTC.

The CDR3 loop reads CASRNRIGSSNYGYTF. The CDR3 DNA sequence: TGTGCCAGCAGAAACAGGATCGGGTCGTCGAACTATGGCTACACCTTC. This chain uses TRBV28 with TRBJ1-2; TRBD1 might be the D (5 bases). Germline V lookup: CDR1 MDHEN, CDR2 SYDVKM. The CDR3 consists of 16 residues. V lost 6 bases, J lost 2 bases, and 19 bases lay in between.

V and J are TRBV10-3 and TRBJ1-5; unclear D gene. The CDR3 loop spans 14 amino acids. Germline CDR1 reads ENHRY; CDR2 reads SYGVKD. V was trimmed by 0 bases and J by 4 bases, leaving 7 bases between them. The DNA for the CDR3 is TGTGCCATCAGTGAGTCCCCTTTTAATCAGCCCCAGCATTTT. Translated, it gives CAISESPFNQPQHF.

The CDR3 DNA is TGTGCCAGCAGCTCTGTAGCGGGACTTGAGCAGTTCTTC. Amino acids: CASSSVAGLEQFF. The chain links TRBV9 to TRBJ2-1; TRBD2 matches at 8 bases. Losses at the gene ends were 4 bases for V and 9 bases for J; bases not matched to a gene: 6. Germline assignment: CDR1 SGDLS and CDR2 YYNGEE. The CDR3 extends over 13 amino acids.

The chain recombines TRBV6-5 with TRBJ1-1; no firm D call. Trimming stripped 10 bases from V and 0 bases from J, with 15 bases between. This CDR3 comprises 14 residues. The V gene's germline CDR1 is MNHEY and CDR2 SVGAGI. The CDR3 DNA reads as TGTGCCACCAATCTGATGGGGATGAACACTGAAGCTTTCTTT. It translates to CATNLMGMNTEAFF.

This clone occurred once. This chain links TRBV28 with TRBJ2-4, with 10 bases lining up with TRBD1. V trimming: 7 bases; J trimming: 0 bases; junction bases outside the gene matches: 3. The CDR3 length is 15 residues. CDR1 and CDR2 (germline): MDHEN, SYDVKM. The CDR3 here is CASTDRGIAKNIQYF. The DNA of the CDR3 is TGTGCCAGCACGGACAGGGGGATAGCCAAAAACATTCAGTACTTC.

This clone was found many times. Other DNA sequences from this sample encode an identical CDR3 as well. The chain has TRBV30 and TRBJ1-1; D is perhaps TRBD1 (5 bases). Trimming stripped 3 bases from V and 4 bases from J, with 18 bases between. This CDR3 has 15 amino acids. Germline assignment: CDR1 GTSNPN and CDR2 SVGIG (reference sequence). CDR3 loop: CAWSPRLGHSTEAFF. As DNA, the CDR3 is TGTGCCTGGAGCCCCAGGCTCGGACATTCCACTGAAGCTTTCTTT.

This chain connects TRBV11-2 to TRBJ2-7, with D possibly being TRBD1 or TRBD2 (5 bases each). The CDR3 is 13 residues long. CDR1 is SGHAT and CDR2 is FQNNGV in the germline V gene. The V and J ends lost 7 bases and 0 bases respectively, with 10 bases between them. The CDR3 DNA sequence: TGTGCCAGCACCTGGGGGAGCTCCTACGAGCAGTACTTC. This codes for CASTWGSSYEQYF.

The V and J genes are TRBV5-6 and TRBJ1-3, with 7 bases identical to TRBD1. This CDR3 is 18 amino acids long. Per germline, CDR1 SGHDT and CDR2 YYEEEE. Trimming removed 0 bases from V and 0 bases from J; junction bases left unmatched: 9. CDR3 sequence reads: CASSLDRGNPISGNTIYF. CDR3 in DNA: TGTGCCAGCAGCTTGGACAGGGGAAACCCCATCTCTGGAAACACCATATATTTT.

The chain has TRBV5-4 and TRBJ2-7; a weak D match, TRBD2 (5 bases). The CDR3 totals 14 residues. Deletions cut 3 bases from V and 0 bases from J, with 10 bases between. Germline V gene lookup returns CDR1 SGHNT and CDR2 YYREEE (reference sequence). CDR3 loop: CASSSIGSSYEQYF. The DNA of the CDR3 is TGTGCCAGCAGCTCAATAGGGAGCTCCTACGAGCAGTACTTC.

The chain carries TRBV7-9 and TRBJ2-5; no definite D call. V dropped 3 bases and J dropped 4 bases, with 9 bases sitting between them. Germline lookup yields CDR1 SEHNR and CDR2 FQNEAQ (reference sequence). The CDR3 contains 13 residues. CDR3 in amino acids: CASSLVAVETQYF. The CDR3 nucleotides read TGTGCCAGCAGCTTGGTAGCCGTAGAGACCCAGTACTTC.

The chain combines TRBV7-9 with TRBJ1-4, with 10 bases fitting TRBD1. The trim removed 5 bases at V and 4 bases at J, leaving 7 bases unmatched. This CDR3 spans 16 amino acids. Germline CDR1 SEHNR, CDR2 FQNEAQ (reference sequence). The CDR3 sequence is CASSVGTGEVNEKLFF. CDR3 DNA: TGTGCCAGCAGCGTCGGGACAGGGGAAGTTAATGAAAAACTGTTTTTT.

The CDR3 sequence is CASSPGTRDHNEQFF. The CDR3 DNA is TGCGCCAGCAGCCCCGGGACTAGGGACCACAATGAGCAGTTCTTC. V is TRBV4-3 and J is TRBJ2-1; 8 bases are shared with TRBD2. The germline V gene encodes CDR1 LGHNA and CDR2 YSLEER. The CDR3 is 15 residues long. V was clipped by 4 bases and J by 5 bases; unmatched bases: 7.

This clone was recorded once. The chain carries TRBV4-1 and TRBJ2-5; the D is unclear. Germline V gives CDR1 MGHRA, CDR2 YSYEKL. The V gene lost 4 bases and the J gene lost 2 bases, with 11 bases spanning the gap. CDR3 size: 14 residues. The DNA for the CDR3 is TGCGCCAGCAGCCCCCGACTCTTTCAAGAGACCCAGTACTTC. Amino acids: CASSPRLFQETQYF.

This clone appeared once. This rearrangement joins TRBV5-8 to TRBJ1-2, with unresolved D. From germline, CDR1 is SGHTS and CDR2 YDEGEE. V lost 0 bases to trimming and J lost 2 bases, with 11 bases between them. The CDR3 extends over 15 amino acids. For the CDR3, the DNA is TGTGCCAGCAGCTTGGCAAGGCATTTGAACTATGGCTACACCTTC. It yields the protein CASSLARHLNYGYTF. The whole variable domain, filled in from reference TRBV5-8 and TRBJ1-2, reads EAGVTQSPTHLIKTRGQQATLRCSPISGHTSVYWYQQALGLGLQFLLWYDEGEERNRGNFPPRFSGRQFPNYSSELNVNALELEDSALYLCASSLARHLNYGYTFGSGTRLTVV.

Concerning this clone itself: One end of the junction varies from germline; a read error may be responsible. Other DNA sequences in this specimen translate into the identical CDR3. CDR3 in DNA: TGTGCCAGTAGTGCTACTAGCGGGAGCACAGATACGCAGTATTTT. Translation gives CASSATSGSTDTQYF. J is TRBJ2-3 and V is TRBV6-4; 9 bases are shared with TRBD2. In germline, CDR1 is MRHNA, CDR2 SNTAGT. The CDR3 has 15 amino acids.

The chain recombines TRBV2 with TRBJ2-1, with D tentatively TRBD2 (5 bases). This CDR3 is built from 14 residues. V lost 2 bases, J lost 8 bases, and 13 bases lay in between. Germline V CDR1 and CDR2: SNHLY, FYNNEI. In DNA form, the CDR3 reads TGTGCCAGCAGTGAAATTGCGGGCTGGGATGAGCAGTTCTTC. Its protein is CASSEIAGWDEQFF.

V gene TRBV4-1 combines with J gene TRBJ1-2, with a weak D call TRBD1 (6 bases). Trimming shortened V by 5 bases and J by 4 bases, and 11 bases separated the two germline ends. The CDR3 has 13 residues. Germline loops: CDR1 MGHRA, CDR2 YSYEKL. CDR3 nucleotides: TGCGCCAGCAGCGCCCGGGACACCTATGGCTACACCTTC. It yields the protein CASSARDTYGYTF.

The chain joins TRBV29-1 to TRBJ2-1; a weak D match, TRBD2 (5 bases). The CDR3 covers 12 residues. The V end was cut by 3 bases, the J end by 4 bases, with 7 bases between. CDR1 and CDR2 from the germline V gene are SQVTM and ANQGSEA. As DNA, the CDR3 is TGCAGCGTTGACGGACTGTACAATGAGCAGTTCTTC. This encodes CSVDGLYNEQFF.

This clone was recorded only once. The rearrangement joins TRBV30 to TRBJ2-7; the D is unclear. Trimming cost V 4 bases and J 3 bases, with 13 bases left between them. CDR3 length: 13 amino acids. Germline V lookup: CDR1 GTSNPN, CDR2 SVGIG (reference sequence). CDR3 nucleotides: TGTGCCTGGAACTCGCGTCTCCACTACGAGCAGTACTTC. It encodes CAWNSRLHYEQYF.